This entry concerns a single T cell receptor beta chain. Its antigen is unidentified. Other DNA sequences from this sample encode an identical CDR3 as well. Sequencing used immunoSEQ multiplex PCR; TCRdb keeps in-frame clones, though not all of them. The sample lists about 140,000 clones; 80% to 95% were seen once. This sample is drawn from a study of T cell responses to AZD1222 COVID-19 vaccine. Background on the study: Second-dose timings of about 4 or about 12 weeks were pooled. Notes on the study in general: Among the donors, most were white British and more were female, and clonal diversity was possibly underestimated. Every sample of the repertoires postdated the peak T cell response.

There are 15 residues in the CDR3. The V end lost 2 bases, the J end lost 0 bases, and 9 bases lay between the germline ends. The germline CDR1 and CDR2 sequences are SGHRS and YFSETQ. The TCR was taken from an adult in good health. The source was peripheral blood, collected on day 0 of AZD1222 vaccination. V and J are TRBV5-1 and TRBJ2-1; unclear D gene. As DNA, the CDR3 is TGCGCCAGCAGCTTAGACCGAAGCTCCTACAATGAGCAGTTCTTC. Protein: CASSLDRSSYNEQFF.